One and the same sample provided the 17 T cell receptor beta chains below, sequenced in a study of CD8 T cells in Susac syndrome. Random-hexamer reverse transcription was applied to roughly 0.45 to 1 ug RNA. In TCRdb, the immunoSEQ multiplex PCR reads were re-called with MiXCR into one record per CDR3 protein. The data show about 140,000 distinct CDR3 sequences, 95% seen once. The sample consisted of CD4+ T cells from PBMCs. Source of these receptors: a human donor with multiple sclerosis.

The rearrangement links TRBV11-2 to TRBJ2-3, with D perhaps matching TRBD2 (7 bases). CDR1 and CDR2 (germline): SGHAT, FQNNGV. The CDR3 length is 15 residues. V shed 5 bases and J shed 6 bases, with 18 bases lying between them. CDR3 residues: CASSRKEGRGDTQYF. The CDR3 coding sequence is TGTGCCAGCAGCCGTAAGGAGGGGAGGGGGGATACGCAGTATTTT.

The chain carries TRBV9 and TRBJ2-1, with 8 bases lining up with TRBD2. V was pared by 2 bases and J by 5 bases, with 12 bases of the junction left unmatched. The CDR3 runs 17 residues. Germline V CDR1 and CDR2: SGDLS, YYNGEE. The CDR3 region is CASSVERGGLPNNEQFF. The DNA of the CDR3 is TGTGCCAGCAGCGTCGAACGGGGGGGACTACCGAACAATGAGCAGTTCTTC.

The genes are TRBV5-1 and TRBJ2-7; 8 nucleotides match TRBD2. The germline V gene has CDR1 SGHRS and CDR2 YFSETQ. The CDR3 length is 16 residues. The junction had 9 bases not matched to a gene; V was cut back by 4 bases and J by 0 bases. The CDR3 sequence: CASSIRVAGNSYEQYF. For the CDR3, the DNA is TGCGCCAGCAGCATCCGAGTAGCGGGGAACTCCTACGAGCAGTACTTC.

This chain joins TRBV7-2 and TRBJ1-1, with D perhaps TRBD1 (5 bases). CDR1 is SGHTA, CDR2 FQGNSA, per germline. Trimming left V 7 bases short and J 4 bases short, with 16 bases between. This CDR3 has 14 amino acids. The CDR3 DNA reads as TGTGCCAGCACTTCCTACCGGGGGTTCACTGAAGCTTTCTTT. Translated: CASTSYRGFTEAFF.

This chain links TRBV6-5 with TRBJ1-2; D may be TRBD1 (5 bases). The V gene lost 2 bases and the J gene lost 8 bases, with 12 bases spanning the gap. Germline V gives CDR1 MNHEY, CDR2 SVGAGI. This CDR3 has 13 amino acids. The CDR3 coding sequence is TGTGCCAGCAGTTACGACGGGACGGAGGGCTACACCTTC. Amino acid sequence: CASSYDGTEGYTF.

The J gene is TRBJ1-2, the V gene TRBV20-1; TRBD1 is a possible D gene (5 bases). The CDR3 has 13 amino acids. Per germline, CDR1 DFQATT and CDR2 SNEGSKA (reference sequence). V lost 1 base to trimming and J lost 3 bases, with 9 bases between them. The CDR3 loop reads CSARGQTDYGYTF. The DNA of the CDR3 is TGCAGTGCTAGAGGCCAGACAGACTATGGCTACACCTTC.

The J gene is TRBJ2-5, the V gene TRBV9; 8 positions agree with TRBD2. V gave up 6 bases and J gave up 0 bases; unmatched junction bases: 4. From germline, CDR1 is SGDLS and CDR2 YYNGEE. The CDR3 is made up of 14 amino acids. CDR3 region: CASTSGLYQETQYF. CDR3 bases: TGTGCCAGCACTAGCGGGCTGTACCAAGAGACCCAGTACTTC.

The V gene is TRBV30, the J gene TRBJ2-2; D not resolved. The V end was cut by 3 bases, the J end by 1 base, with 12 bases between. The CDR3 contains 15 residues. Per germline, CDR1 GTSNPN and CDR2 SVGIG (reference sequence). The CDR3 sequence: CAWRQYLMNTGELFF. Written as DNA, the CDR3 is TGTGCCTGGAGGCAGTATTTGATGAACACCGGGGAGCTGTTTTTT.

The chain employs TRBV2 and TRBJ1-1, with D tentatively TRBD1 (6 bases). From germline, CDR1 is SNHLY and CDR2 FYNNEI. The CDR3 loop spans 13 amino acids. V was pared by 3 bases and J by 4 bases, with 9 bases between. CDR3 DNA: TGTGCCAGCAGTGAGCCAGGGGTCACTGAAGCTTTCTTT. Translating it yields CASSEPGVTEAFF.

This chain connects TRBV2 to TRBJ1-4; D perhaps matches TRBD1 (5 bases). Germline lookup yields CDR1 SNHLY and CDR2 FYNNEI. This CDR3 is built from 14 residues. V lost 7 bases, J lost 8 bases, and 17 bases lay in between. The CDR3 protein is CASTTRDGLEKLFF. The CDR3 nucleotides are TGTGCCAGCACCACCCGGGACGGCCTCGAAAAACTGTTTTTT.

The chain employs TRBV7-8 and TRBJ2-1, with D unclear. In germline, CDR1 is SGHVS, CDR2 FQNEAQ. The CDR3 is 15 residues long. V was clipped by 4 bases and J by 5 bases, with 15 bases between them. The CDR3 region has the DNA TGTGCCAGCAGCTCTGGCGACACTTTCAACAATGAGCAGTTCTTC. Translated: CASSSGDTFNNEQFF.

J is TRBJ1-1 and V is TRBV11-2; 12 nucleotides align to TRBD1. The CDR3 runs to 17 residues. The germline CDR1 and CDR2 sequences are SGHAT and FQNNGV. Germline trimming cut 5 bases from V and 7 bases from J; bases unmatched to any gene: 14. The CDR3 sequence is CASSLTRDRGRKVEAFF. The DNA of the CDR3 is TGTGCCAGCAGCCTGACGCGGGACAGGGGGCGTAAGGTTGAAGCTTTCTTT.

This clonotype occurred once. The chain links TRBV10-3 to TRBJ2-3; TRBD1 matches 8 bases. The J segment lost 2 bases and the V segment lost 3 bases, leaving 10 bases of the junction unmatched. The CDR3 totals 17 residues. Germline CDR1 and CDR2: ENHRY and SYGVKD. The CDR3 sequence is CAISDADRGFTTDTQYF. Here the CDR3 DNA reads TGTGCCATCAGTGATGCCGACAGGGGATTTACCACAGATACGCAGTATTTT.

This rearrangement joins TRBV20-1 to TRBJ1-1, with D maybe TRBD1 (5 bases). The CDR3 length is 14 residues. V lost 4 bases, J lost 0 bases, and 12 bases lay in between. From germline, CDR1 is DFQATT and CDR2 SNEGSKA (reference sequence). The CDR3 DNA is TGCAGTGCTATCTTGCGACAGCTGAACACTGAAGCTTTCTTT. The encoded protein is CSAILRQLNTEAFF.

The chain uses TRBV15 and TRBJ2-7; 7 bases align to TRBD2. This CDR3 contains 13 residues. The trim removed 4 bases at V and 4 bases at J, leaving 4 bases unmatched. Germline CDR1 LNHNV, CDR2 YYDKDF (reference sequence). DNA of the CDR3: TGTGCCACCAGCACCAACGGGGGGTACGAGCAGTACTTC. Translated, it gives CATSTNGGYEQYF.

The rearrangement uses TRBV29-1 and TRBJ1-1; 11 positions agree with TRBD1. The V and J ends lost 3 bases and 10 bases, in that order; junction bases with no gene match: 4. In germline, CDR1 is SQVTM, CDR2 ANQGSEA. The length of the CDR3 is 12 residues. CDR3 nucleotides: TGCAGCGTTGAGGGGACAGGGGGAACAGCTTTCTTT. Its protein product is CSVEGTGGTAFF.

This chain joins TRBV28 and TRBJ2-7; D gene ambiguous. The CDR3 extends over 13 amino acids. Trimming removed 7 bases at V and 3 bases at J, with 13 bases between. The V gene's germline CDR1 is MDHEN and CDR2 SYDVKM. The CDR3: CASNSGLGYEQYF. The CDR3 DNA is TGTGCCAGCAATTCTGGGCTCGGCTACGAGCAGTACTTC.